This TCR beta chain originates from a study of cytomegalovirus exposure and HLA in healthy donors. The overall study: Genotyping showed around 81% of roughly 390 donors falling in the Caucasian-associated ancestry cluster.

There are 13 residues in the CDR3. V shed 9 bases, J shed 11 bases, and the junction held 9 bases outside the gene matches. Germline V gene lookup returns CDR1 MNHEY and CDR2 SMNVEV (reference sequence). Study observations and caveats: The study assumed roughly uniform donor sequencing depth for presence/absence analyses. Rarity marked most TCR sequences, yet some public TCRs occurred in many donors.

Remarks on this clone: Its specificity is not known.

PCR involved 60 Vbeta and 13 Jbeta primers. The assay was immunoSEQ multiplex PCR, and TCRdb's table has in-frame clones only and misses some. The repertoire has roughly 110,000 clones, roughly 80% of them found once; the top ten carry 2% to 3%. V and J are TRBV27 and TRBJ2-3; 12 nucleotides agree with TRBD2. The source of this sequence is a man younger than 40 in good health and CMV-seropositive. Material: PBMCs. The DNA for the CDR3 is TGTGCCAGTCTGCCTAGCGGGGGGGGCGGGCAGTATTTT. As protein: CASLPSGGGGQYF.